This T cell receptor (beta chain) was found in a study of shared clonotypes between healthy human individuals. Turning to the study itself: A donor's plate count was three for CD4 naive and three for CD4 memory; CD8 naive had two and CD8 memory one. Findings and caveats of the study: Clonotype sharing across a few donors was observed for around 5.1% of naive CD4 clonotypes. An anticipated effect of sequencing depth on clonotype sharing among donors was recognized.

In the original workflow: Filtering differed because ImmunoSEQ produced junction-only sequences that carried no quality scores. Sequencing was performed with immunoSEQ multiplex PCR; in TCRdb, only in-frame clones are kept and a portion is missing. That table furnishes V, J and clone size, whereas the DNA furnished D and trimming. The repertoire holds 550,000 to 650,000 clones, with about 96% as singletons. The naive CD8 fraction comprised CD45RO-negative cells positively selected for CCR7 and excluded terminally differentiated effector memory CD45RA+ cells. Note on this clone: What it binds is not known.

The source is a woman in her twenties or thirties in good health. Sequenced: naive CD8+ T cells sorted from blood.

CDR3 coding DNA: TGTGCCAGCAGTTCCGACAGGGCCCCCATGGATGAGCAGTTCTTC. It yields the protein CASSSDRAPMDEQFF. This chain links TRBV6-5 with TRBJ2-1; 7 bases match TRBD1. The CDR3 spans 15 residues. The junction had 11 bases not matched to a gene; V was cut back by 4 bases and J by 8 bases. The germline gives CDR1 MNHEY, CDR2 SVGAGI.